The next 24 T cell receptor beta chains were all read from a single sample in a study of cytomegalovirus exposure and HLA in healthy donors (TCRdb year 2017). The library was prepared using the immunoSEQ multiplex PCR assay. For the multiplex PCR, a mixture combining 60 forward primers for TCR Vbeta segments and 13 reverse primers for TCR Jbeta segments was used. The table comes from immuneACCESS by way of TCRdb, which keeps in-frame sequences with V and J called. Part of the clones is missing from these tables; in studies checked, under half for an unresolved V gene and the rest for unknown reasons. The sample yields approximately 220,000 clones; almost 80% were counted once. The ten largest make up under 2% of the sample. The sequencing input was PBMCs. These receptors were taken from a man in his late teens or twenties in good health and CMV-seronegative.

V and J are TRBV6-5 and TRBJ1-2; a possible D gene is TRBD1 (6 bases). Germline V gene data show CDR1 as MNHEY and CDR2 as SVGAGI. Trimming stripped 0 bases from V and 4 bases from J, with 9 bases between. The CDR3 consists of 14 residues. The CDR3 region is CASSYSQGGYGYTF. The CDR3 DNA is TGTGCCAGCAGTTACTCACAGGGCGGCTATGGCTACACCTTC.

The chain couples TRBV18 to TRBJ2-7; 7 bases match TRBD2. CDR3 length: 16 amino acids. CDR1 and CDR2 from the germline V gene are KGHSH and LQKENI. V was pared by 6 bases and J by 2 bases, with 13 bases of the junction left unmatched. In DNA form, the CDR3 reads TGTGCCAGCTCCCAAACCCTTATGGGGACTACCTACGAGCAGTACTTC. This translates into CASSQTLMGTTYEQYF.

This sequence joins TRBV6-5 and TRBJ1-1, with 7 bases aligning to TRBD1. J lost 5 bases, V lost 6 bases, and 6 bases had no gene match. Germline-derived CDR1 and CDR2 are MNHEY and SVGAGI. The CDR3 consists of 13 residues. CDR3 nucleotides: TGTGCCAGCAGCCCTACAGGGGATACTGAAGCTTTCTTT. As protein: CASSPTGDTEAFF.

V usage is TRBV30 and J usage is TRBJ2-5, with D maybe TRBD1 (6 bases). CDR3 length: 14 residues. Germline loops: CDR1 GTSNPN, CDR2 SVGIG (reference sequence). The ends were cut back, 0 bases at V and 3 bases at J, with 11 bases in the middle. CDR3 bases: TGTGCCTGGAGTGTATCGGACAGAGAAGAGACCCAGTACTTC. Translating gives CAWSVSDREETQYF.

The chain employs TRBV5-1 and TRBJ2-2; D not resolved. The CDR3 is made up of 14 amino acids. Germline V gene data show CDR1 as SGHRS and CDR2 as YFSETQ. V shed 2 bases and J shed 4 bases, with 9 bases lying between them. As DNA, the CDR3 is TGCGCCAGCAGCTTCCAGCCTAGCACCGGGGAGCTGTTTTTT. Translating gives CASSFQPSTGELFF.

CDR3 nucleotide sequence: TGTGCCAGCACACGGACAGGGGGGATCTATGGCTACACCTTC. Protein product: CASTRTGGIYGYTF. This chain joins TRBV4-2 and TRBJ1-2; TRBD1 agrees at 10 bases. Germline CDR1 is LGHNA and CDR2 is YNFKEQ. After removal of 7 bases from V and 4 bases from J, the junction contained 6 bases not matched to a gene. The CDR3 runs to 14 residues.

The V call is TRBV6-5, the J call TRBJ1-2, with 7 bases matching TRBD1. The CDR3 has 16 amino acids. V shed 4 bases, J shed 7 bases, and the junction held 15 bases outside the gene matches. CDR1 is MNHEY and CDR2 is SVGAGI in the germline V gene. The CDR3 DNA follows: TGTGCCAGCAGTTCAACGACAGGGTGGCCCCAGGGTGGCTACACCTTC. It is translated as CASSSTTGWPQGGYTF.

This chain connects TRBV5-1 to TRBJ2-3, with 8 bases lining up with TRBD1. The junction had 4 bases not matched to a gene; V was cut back by 3 bases and J by 1 base. The CDR3 has 15 amino acids. The V gene's germline CDR1 is SGHRS and CDR2 YFSETQ. Here the CDR3 DNA reads TGCGCCAGCAGCTCCTCGACAGGGGGCACAGATACGCAGTATTTT. This translates into CASSSSTGGTDTQYF.

This chain connects TRBV6-6 to TRBJ2-7; no reliable D call. The V gene lost 6 bases and the J gene lost 4 bases, with 7 bases spanning the gap. Germline loops: CDR1 MNHNY, CDR2 SVGAGI (reference sequence). The length of the CDR3 is 11 residues. The CDR3 region has the DNA TGTGCCAGCAGCCCCCATTACGAGCAGTACTTC. Translating gives CASSPHYEQYF.

The rearrangement uses TRBV7-2 and TRBJ2-2; 10 bases agree with TRBD2. The CDR3 runs to 17 residues. With 5 bases clipped from V and 4 bases from J, the junction kept 10 bases outside the gene matches. Germline CDR1 SGHTA, CDR2 FQGNSA. The CDR3 DNA reads as TGTGCCAGCAGCGTATTAGCGGGGGGAGGTACCACCGGGGAGCTGTTTTTT. This gives the protein CASSVLAGGGTTGELFF.

The chain joins TRBV9 to TRBJ1-4, with D perhaps matching TRBD1 (5 bases). This CDR3 region has 15 residues. Germline V gene sequence: CDR1 SGDLS, CDR2 YYNGEE. Trimming took 0 bases from V and 8 from J, leaving 14 bases between them. CDR3 coding DNA: TGTGCCAGCAGCGTAGGCGGACATTTAGGGGAAAAACTGTTTTTT. Translating gives CASSVGGHLGEKLFF.

This clone was recorded a few times. J is TRBJ1-5 and V is TRBV6-4; unclear D gene. Trimming took 5 bases from V and 3 from J, leaving 8 bases between them. Germline V gives CDR1 MRHNA, CDR2 SNTAGT. This CDR3 has 13 amino acids. CDR3 protein: CASSPEINQPQHF. DNA for the CDR3: TGTGCCAGCAGTCCAGAAATCAATCAGCCCCAGCATTTT.

This sequence joins TRBV5-6 and TRBJ2-1; 7 bases agree with TRBD1. The CDR3 runs to 12 residues. With 2 bases clipped from V and 9 bases from J, the junction kept 2 bases outside the gene matches. The germline gives CDR1 SGHDT, CDR2 YYEEEE. CDR3 residues: CASSFTGVEQFF. The CDR3 DNA follows: TGTGCCAGCAGCTTTACAGGGGTTGAGCAGTTCTTC.

This chain joins TRBV7-2 and TRBJ1-2; TRBD1 matches 9 bases. V lost 1 base to trimming and J lost 0 bases; unmatched junction nucleotides: 3. CDR1 is SGHTA, CDR2 FQGNSA, per germline. The CDR3 loop spans 16 amino acids. CDR3 nucleotide sequence: TGTGCCAGCAGCTTAGGGGGGACAGGGACTAACTATGGCTACACCTTC. It encodes CASSLGGTGTNYGYTF.

The V and J genes are TRBV30 and TRBJ2-6; 9 bases are shared with TRBD1. The CDR3 contains 17 residues. Losses at the gene ends were 0 bases for V and 3 bases for J; bases not matched to a gene: 6. Germline loops: CDR1 GTSNPN, CDR2 SVGIG (reference sequence). The CDR3 is CAWSVRGQGDGANVLTF. The CDR3 region has the DNA TGTGCCTGGAGTGTAAGGGGACAGGGTGATGGGGCCAACGTCCTGACTTTC.

This chain connects TRBV7-5 to TRBJ2-7; no check of the table's D call, TRBD2, against the DNA was made. TRBV7-5 is classified as a pseudogene. The CDR3 is made up of 13 amino acids. CDR3 residues: CARSLELVYEQYF. The CDR3 DNA sequence: TGTGCCAGAAGCTTAGAACTAGTCTACGAGCAGTACTTC.

The chain links TRBV19 to TRBJ1-1, with 7 bases aligning to TRBD1. CDR3 length: 15 residues. CDR1 and CDR2 (germline): LNHDA, SQIVND (reference sequence). J was trimmed by 3 bases and V by 7 bases; bases with no gene match: 11. The CDR3 DNA reads TGTGCCAGTACAGGGACAGCTCACCCTTACACTGAAGCTTTCTTT. This encodes CASTGTAHPYTEAFF. Looking up the rest from reference TRBV19 and TRBJ1-1 gives the full variable domain: DGGITQSPKYLFRKEGQNVTLSCEQNLNHDAMYWYRQDPGQGLRLIYYSQIVNDFQKGDIAEGYSVSREKKESFPLTVTSAQKNPTAFYLCASTGTAHPYTEAFFGQGTRLTVV.

This clone occurred once. One end of the junction does not line up with germline, which may come from a read error. This chain links TRBV5-1 with TRBJ2-7; 12 nucleotides agree with TRBD1. The germline gives CDR1 SGHRS, CDR2 YFSETQ. The CDR3 spans 16 residues. The CDR3 is CASSWGPGQGAYGQYF. The CDR3 bases are TGCGCCAGCAGCTGGGGACCGGGACAGGGGGCCTACGGGCAGTACTTC.

V is TRBV9 and J is TRBJ2-1; TRBD2 matches 7 bases. The CDR3 consists of 16 residues. Germline V gene lookup returns CDR1 SGDLS and CDR2 YYNGEE. Germline trimming cut 7 bases from V and 9 bases from J; bases unmatched to any gene: 19. This chain's CDR3 is CASGSRESIWKGEQFF. In DNA, the CDR3 is TGTGCCAGCGGGTCGCGGGAGAGTATATGGAAAGGTGAGCAGTTCTTC.

The chain links TRBV30 to TRBJ1-6; D call uncertain. This CDR3 comprises 14 residues. CDR1 GTSNPN and CDR2 SVGIG come from the germline V gene (reference sequence). Trimming cost V 5 bases and J 0 bases, with 8 bases left between them. DNA of the CDR3: TGTGCCTGGGCGGTGGGCTCCTATAATTCACCCCTCCACTTT. Its translation is CAWAVGSYNSPLHF. Full variable domain (outside the CDR3, taken from reference TRBV30 and TRBJ1-6): SQTIHQWPATLVQPVGSPLSLECTVEGTSNPNLYWYRQAAGRGLQLLFYSVGIGQISSEVPQNLSASRPQDRQFILSSKKLLLSDSGFYLCAWAVGSYNSPLHFGNGTRLTVT.

V and J are TRBV5-5 and TRBJ1-5; 9 bases are shared with TRBD1. Trimming took 1 base from V and 6 from J; bases not matched to a gene: 5. The CDR3 consists of 15 residues. Germline V lookup: CDR1 SGHKS, CDR2 YYEKEE (reference sequence). The CDR3 spells CASSLTDRGLQPQHF. In DNA form, the CDR3 reads TGTGCCAGCAGCTTGACGGACAGGGGTCTTCAGCCCCAGCATTTT.

J is TRBJ2-5 and V is TRBV10-1; a possible D gene is TRBD2 (5 bases). The CDR3 has 18 amino acids. Trimming pared 5 bases from V and 2 bases from J, leaving 24 bases between. Per germline, CDR1 WNHNN and CDR2 SYGVQD (reference sequence). The CDR3 coding sequence is TGCGCCAGCAGTTCCGGGGTCTCCCCGCCCCAGGAGCAAGAGACCCAGTACTTC. Its protein product is CASSSGVSPPQEQETQYF.

A few counts support this clone. The genes are TRBV7-2 and TRBJ2-4, with a possible D match to TRBD1 (6 bases). The CDR3 consists of 14 residues. CDR1 and CDR2 from the germline V gene are SGHTA and FQGNSA. Deletions cut 1 base from V and 5 bases from J, with 9 bases between. CDR3 protein: CASSLGQDQNIQYF. The CDR3 DNA sequence: TGTGCCAGCAGCTTAGGACAGGACCAAAACATTCAGTACTTC.

The CDR3 reads CASSIAGMFSPLHF. CDR3 in DNA: TGTGCCAGTAGTATAGCAGGGATGTTTTCACCCCTCCACTTT. V is TRBV19 and J is TRBJ1-6, with D possibly TRBD1 on 5 matching bases. This CDR3 region has 14 residues. In germline, CDR1 is LNHDA, CDR2 SQIVND (reference sequence). V lost 1 base and J 9 bases, leaving 10 bases between the germline ends. The whole variable domain, remainder taken from reference TRBV19 and TRBJ1-6, is DGGITQSPKYLFRKEGQNVTLSCEQNLNHDAMYWYRQDPGQGLRLIYYSQIVNDFQKGDIAEGYSVSREKKESFPLTVTSAQKNPTAFYLCASSIAGMFSPLHFGNGTRLTVT.